These 2 T cell receptor beta chains came from one sample sequenced in a study of cytomegalovirus exposure and HLA in healthy donors. PCR involved 60 Vbeta and 13 Jbeta primers. This table comes from immunoSEQ multiplex PCR, and its TCRdb copy is limited to in-frame clones, with some not included. The data show some 200,000 clones, over 75% seen once. Sequenced: PBMCs. The receptors here all came from a middle-aged man in good health and CMV-seropositive.

The rearrangement links TRBV11-2 to TRBJ2-1; D is unclear. Trimming cost V 5 bases and J 10 bases, with 12 bases left between them. The length of the CDR3 is 12 residues. Germline-derived CDR1 and CDR2 are SGHAT and FQNNGV. The CDR3 DNA follows: TGTGCCAGCAGCCGCGGCCGCCTCGAGCAGTTCTTC. Translating it yields CASSRGRLEQFF.

The chain links TRBV13 to TRBJ2-1, with TRBD1 as a possible D gene (7 bases). CDR1 and CDR2 (germline): PRHDT, FYEKMQ (reference sequence). The CDR3 loop spans 14 amino acids. Trimming took off 3 bases at V and 10 bases at J, with 16 bases between the two ends. As DNA, the CDR3 is TGTGCCAGCAGCTTGGGGGCAGGGGGGAAAGAGCAGTTCTTC. Protein: CASSLGAGGKEQFF.